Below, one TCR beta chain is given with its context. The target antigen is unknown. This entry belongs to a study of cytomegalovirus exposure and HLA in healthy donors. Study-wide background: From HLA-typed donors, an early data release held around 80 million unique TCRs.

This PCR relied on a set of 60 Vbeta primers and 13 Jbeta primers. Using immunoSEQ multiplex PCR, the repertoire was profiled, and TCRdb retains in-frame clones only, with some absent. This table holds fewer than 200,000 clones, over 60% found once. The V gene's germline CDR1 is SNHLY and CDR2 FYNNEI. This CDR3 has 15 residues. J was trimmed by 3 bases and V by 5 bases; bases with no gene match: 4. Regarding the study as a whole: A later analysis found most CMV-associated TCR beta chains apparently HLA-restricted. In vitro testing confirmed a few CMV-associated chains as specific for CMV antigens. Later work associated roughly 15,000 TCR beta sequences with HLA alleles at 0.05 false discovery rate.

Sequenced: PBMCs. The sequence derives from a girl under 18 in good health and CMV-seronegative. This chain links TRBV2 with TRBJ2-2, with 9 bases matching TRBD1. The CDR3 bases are TGTGCCAGCAGTTCACAGGGGGCTTACACCGGGGAGCTGTTTTTT. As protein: CASSSQGAYTGELFF.